Below are 30 T cell receptor beta chains sequenced from a single sample in a study of cytomegalovirus exposure and HLA in healthy donors (TCRdb year 2017). Preparation of the library involved the immunoSEQ multiplex PCR assay. For the multiplex PCR, a mixture combining 60 forward primers for TCR Vbeta segments and 13 reverse primers for TCR Jbeta segments was used. Sourced from immuneACCESS, this table was stored by TCRdb with only in-frame sequences that have V and J called. A share of the clones is absent; for the studies checked, an unresolved V gene accounts for under half, and the remainder has no known explanation. The sample includes about 260,000 clones, with 84% observed a single time. Roughly 2% of the sample belongs to the ten largest clones. Sequencing was done on a sample of PBMCs. Receptors originate from a woman aged 40-49 years in good health and CMV-seropositive.

This clone was seen only once. The chain employs TRBV5-1 and TRBJ2-2, with TRBD2 identical over 10 bases. V was clipped by 4 bases and J by 1 base; unmatched bases: 7. The germline gives CDR1 SGHRS, CDR2 YFSETQ. The CDR3 runs to 17 residues. The DNA for the CDR3 is TGCGCCAGCAGCCGGGCTAGCGGGAGTTTGAACACCGGGGAGCTGTTTTTT. As protein: CASSRASGSLNTGELFF.

The gene calls are TRBV6-5 and TRBJ2-1; TRBD2 agrees at 13 bases. CDR1 and CDR2 from the germline V gene are MNHEY and SVGAGI. The CDR3 extends over 16 amino acids. With V trimmed by 0 bases and J by 9 bases, 5 bases remained unmatched. The CDR3 loop reads CASSYSGTSGIGEQFF. As DNA, the CDR3 is TGTGCCAGCAGTTACTCGGGGACTAGCGGGATAGGTGAGCAGTTCTTC.

This clone was counted only a few times. Other nucleotide sequences in the sample specify the same CDR3. The rearrangement links TRBV7-6 to TRBJ2-1; 7 bases agree with TRBD2. This CDR3 region has 17 residues. In germline, CDR1 is SGHVS, CDR2 FNYEAQ. J was trimmed by 4 bases and V by 0 bases; bases with no gene match: 9. The CDR3 here is CASSLALVAGTYNEQFF. In nucleotides, the CDR3 is TGTGCCAGCAGCTTAGCGCTTGTAGCGGGCACTTACAATGAGCAGTTCTTC.

This chain joins TRBV19 and TRBJ1-2; 7 bases fit TRBD1. The CDR3 covers 16 residues. V dropped 3 bases and J dropped 0; count of bases not matched to a gene: 7. In germline, CDR1 is LNHDA, CDR2 SQIVND (reference sequence). The CDR3 nucleotides read TGTGCCAGTAGTATTCCGCGGACAGGTTCTAACTATGGCTACACCTTC. Its protein product is CASSIPRTGSNYGYTF.

This clone came up once. This chain uses TRBV28 with TRBJ1-2, with D unresolved. The CDR3 runs to 13 residues. V lost 6 bases and J lost 6, with 14 bases in between. Germline V gene data show CDR1 as MDHEN and CDR2 as SYDVKM. The CDR3 sequence: CASSLAPGDGYTF. DNA of the CDR3: TGTGCCAGCAGCCTAGCCCCCGGTGATGGCTACACCTTC.

CDR3 DNA: TGTGCCAGCACCGGGACAGTAAGCTCCTACGAGCAGTACTTC. It is translated as CASTGTVSSYEQYF. V gene TRBV11-2 combines with J gene TRBJ2-7, with TRBD1 matching 7 bases. The CDR3 has 14 amino acids. V shed 7 bases and J 0 bases; nucleotides not matched to a gene: 6. Germline V gene sequence: CDR1 SGHAT, CDR2 FQNNGV.

The gene calls are TRBV30 and TRBJ1-2; a weak D match, TRBD1 (6 bases). The CDR3 runs 13 residues. In germline, CDR1 is GTSNPN, CDR2 SVGIG (reference sequence). The V gene lost 4 bases and the J gene lost 6 bases, with 15 bases spanning the gap. CDR3 DNA: TGTGCCTGGACCTGGGGGGGGCGCGATGGCTACACCTTC. Translating gives CAWTWGGRDGYTF.

This clone was seen a single time. The chain links TRBV28 to TRBJ2-7, with D perhaps TRBD2 (6 bases). CDR1 and CDR2 (germline): MDHEN, SYDVKM. The CDR3 consists of 15 residues. Trimming shortened V by 4 bases and J by 4 bases, and 17 bases separated the two germline ends. The CDR3 sequence is CASSSPGTGTYEQYF. In DNA form, the CDR3 reads TGTGCCAGCAGTTCACCCGGGACTGGAACTTACGAGCAGTACTTC.

This chain joins TRBV10-3 and TRBJ2-1; TRBD2 matches at 13 bases. The CDR3 has 13 amino acids. V was clipped by 8 bases and J by 6 bases; unmatched bases: 1. Germline V gives CDR1 ENHRY, CDR2 SYGVKD. The CDR3 sequence: CAIRLAGGNEQFF. CDR3 bases: TGTGCCATCCGACTAGCGGGAGGCAATGAGCAGTTCTTC.

V is TRBV5-6 and J is TRBJ2-5; 9 nucleotides line up with TRBD2. CDR3 size: 15 residues. Losses at the gene ends were 3 bases for V and 5 bases for J; bases not matched to a gene: 8. Germline loops: CDR1 SGHDT, CDR2 YYEEEE. DNA for the CDR3: TGTGCCAGCAGCTCCCTAGCGGGATCGGGGGAGACCCAGTACTTC. This sequence encodes CASSSLAGSGETQYF.

This rearrangement joins TRBV5-1 to TRBJ2-3; 10 bases agree with TRBD2. CDR3 length equals 14 residues. V shed 4 bases, J shed 5 bases, and the junction held 4 bases outside the gene matches. The germline V gene has CDR1 SGHRS and CDR2 YFSETQ. CDR3 nucleotide sequence: TGCGCCAGCAGCAAGCCTAGCGGGGGAGATACGCAGTATTTT. Its translation: CASSKPSGGDTQYF.

The count of this clone is one. The V call is TRBV10-3, the J call TRBJ2-5; 11 bases are shared with TRBD2. This CDR3 has 14 amino acids. The germline gives CDR1 ENHRY, CDR2 SYGVKD. V lost 5 bases to trimming and J lost 3 bases; unmatched junction nucleotides: 2. The CDR3 DNA sequence: TGTGCCATCAGTCCGGGACTAGCGGAAGAGACCCAGTACTTC. Protein product: CAISPGLAEETQYF.

The rearrangement links TRBV5-1 to TRBJ2-1; 8 positions agree with TRBD2. The germline V gene encodes CDR1 SGHRS and CDR2 YFSETQ. Trimming at V came to 5 bases and at J to 0 bases, leaving 4 bases not matched to a gene. This CDR3 contains 15 residues. The chain's CDR3 is CASRPSGSSYNEQFF. CDR3 DNA: TGCGCCAGCAGACCCAGCGGGAGCTCCTACAATGAGCAGTTCTTC.

This clone was seen just once. The genes are TRBV28 and TRBJ2-2; TRBD2 matches at 12 bases. This CDR3 has 15 amino acids. CDR1 MDHEN and CDR2 SYDVKM come from the germline V gene. The trim removed 8 bases at V and 6 bases at J, leaving 7 bases unmatched. The CDR3 is CASLWTSGIPGELFF. The CDR3 bases are TGTGCCAGCCTCTGGACTAGCGGGATACCCGGGGAGCTGTTTTTT.

This clone showed up just a few times. The V call is TRBV7-9, the J call TRBJ2-4; the D gene is possibly TRBD2 (5 bases). Trimming left V 5 bases short and J 0 bases short, with 11 bases between. Germline CDR1 is SEHNR and CDR2 is FQNEAQ (reference sequence). The CDR3 sequence is 15 residues long. The CDR3 DNA is TGTGCCAGCAGCCCCCAGGACTTAGCCAAAAACATTCAGTACTTC. Translating gives CASSPQDLAKNIQYF.

The chain is built from TRBV9 and TRBJ2-2; TRBD2 agrees at 7 bases. Trimming at V came to 7 bases and at J to 1 base, leaving 4 bases not matched to a gene. This CDR3 has 14 residues. Germline V lookup: CDR1 SGDLS, CDR2 YYNGEE. DNA of the CDR3: TGTGCCAGCCAGACGGGAGGGAACACCGGGGAGCTGTTTTTT. This gives the protein CASQTGGNTGELFF.

This rearrangement joins TRBV7-3 to TRBJ1-3; TRBD1 might be the D (6 bases). The CDR3 is made up of 15 amino acids. The germline CDR1 and CDR2 sequences are SGHTA and FQGTGA. The germline V and J ends were trimmed by 5 bases and 2 bases, with 13 bases remaining between them. This chain's CDR3 is CASSLDHRAGNTIYF. CDR3 nucleotides: TGTGCCAGCAGCCTCGACCACAGGGCTGGAAACACCATATATTTT.

This sequence joins TRBV4-3 and TRBJ2-1; the match to TRBD2 covers 13 bases. CDR3 length: 17 amino acids. Trimming removed 0 bases from V and 7 bases from J; junction bases left unmatched: 6. Per germline, CDR1 LGHNA and CDR2 YSLEER. The CDR3 region has the DNA TGCGCCAGCAGCCAAGATCCGACTAGCGGGAGGCTAAATGAGCAGTTCTTC. It codes for CASSQDPTSGRLNEQFF.

This chain links TRBV27 with TRBJ2-7, with 9 nucleotides matching TRBD1. J gave up 0 bases and V 5 bases, and 5 bases lay outside the gene matches. Germline V gene data show CDR1 as MNHEY and CDR2 as SMNVEV (reference sequence). The CDR3 has 15 amino acids. CDR3 nucleotides: TGTGCCAGCAGTCCCGGGACAGGGACCTCCTACGAGCAGTACTTC. Its translation: CASSPGTGTSYEQYF.

This clone was detected a few times. The J gene is TRBJ2-1, the V gene TRBV4-3; a weak D match, TRBD2 (6 bases). The CDR3 is made up of 15 amino acids. Germline values: CDR1 LGHNA, CDR2 YSLEER. With 0 bases removed from V and 8 bases from J, the gap between germline ends came to 14 bases. The DNA of the CDR3 is TGCGCCAGCAGCCAAGAAATCGGGAGAGGCCATGAGCAGTTCTTC. As protein: CASSQEIGRGHEQFF.

As for this clone: The junction does not match germline at one end; this may be a read error. The chain uses TRBV29-1 and TRBJ2-1; the D gene is possibly TRBD2 (6 bases). The CDR3 loop spans 17 amino acids. In germline, CDR1 is SQVTM, CDR2 ANQGSEA. The CDR3 DNA reads as TGCAGCGTTGAAGGATCGTCGTCGGAGGGCTCCTACTATGAGCAGTTCTTC. It is translated as CSVEGSSSEGSYYEQFF.

The chain carries TRBV25-1 and TRBJ1-3; the match to TRBD1 covers 7 bases. V shed 7 bases and J 3 bases; nucleotides not matched to a gene: 12. Germline V gene lookup returns CDR1 MGHDK and CDR2 SYGVNS. The CDR3 is 16 residues long. This chain's CDR3 is CASTTIGGVGGNTIYF. As DNA, the CDR3 is TGTGCCAGCACCACTATAGGGGGCGTGGGTGGAAACACCATATATTTT.

The chain employs TRBV25-1 and TRBJ1-4; the D gene is possibly TRBD1 (5 bases). CDR1 and CDR2 from the germline V gene are MGHDK and SYGVNS. The V and J ends lost 2 bases and 3 bases respectively, with 10 bases between them. This CDR3 has 15 residues. The CDR3 reads CASSEVGGANEKLFF. The DNA for the CDR3 is TGTGCCAGCAGTGAAGTGGGGGGGGCTAATGAAAAACTGTTTTTT.

The rearrangement joins TRBV6-5 to TRBJ2-1; TRBD2 aligns across 14 bases. The junction had 3 bases not matched to a gene; V was cut back by 6 bases and J by 8 bases. Germline lookup yields CDR1 MNHEY and CDR2 SVGAGI. This CDR3 has 14 residues. The CDR3 sequence is CASRTSGRGDEQFF. In DNA, the CDR3 is TGTGCCAGCAGGACTAGCGGGAGGGGAGATGAGCAGTTCTTC.

The chain combines TRBV16 with TRBJ1-4; perhaps TRBD1 as D (5 bases). This CDR3 comprises 15 residues. CDR1 is KGHSY and CDR2 is FQNENV in the germline V gene. Trimming cost V 4 bases and J 4 bases, with 13 bases left between them. CDR3 sequence: CASSRIQADNEKLFF. CDR3 nucleotide sequence: TGTGCCAGCAGCCGTATACAGGCGGATAATGAAAAACTGTTTTTT.

This chain connects TRBV7-8 to TRBJ2-7; 9 nucleotides line up with TRBD2. V trimming: 1 base; J trimming: 7 bases; junction bases outside the gene matches: 8. Germline V gives CDR1 SGHVS, CDR2 FQNEAQ. This CDR3 is 15 amino acids long. The CDR3, as DNA: TGTGCCAGCAGCTTAGAGGCGGGAGGGCCGGAGGAGCAGTACTTC. This sequence encodes CASSLEAGGPEEQYF. Drawing the rest from reference TRBV7-8 and TRBJ2-7, the complete variable domain is GAGVSQSPRYKVAKRGQDVALRCDPISGHVSLFWYQQALGQGPEFLTYFQNEAQLDKSGLPSDRFFAERPEGSVSTLKIQRTQQEDSAVYLCASSLEAGGPEEQYFGPGTRLTVT.

This chain links TRBV6-6 with TRBJ2-7; 8 positions match TRBD1. CDR1 MNHNY and CDR2 SVGAGI come from the germline V gene (reference sequence). This CDR3 has 14 residues. With 4 bases clipped from V and 0 bases from J, the junction kept 2 bases outside the gene matches. For the CDR3, the DNA is TGTGCCAGCAGTTCGACAGGGGCCTCCTACGAGCAGTACTTC. The encoded protein is CASSSTGASYEQYF.

V gene TRBV27 combines with J gene TRBJ2-5; 10 bases match TRBD1. Gene TRBJ2-7 matches the end of the DNA better, so the J call may be wrong. Per germline, CDR1 MNHEY and CDR2 SMNVEV (reference sequence). CDR3 length: 14 residues. The CDR3 sequence: CASSLDRGRDEQYF. CDR3 sequence (DNA): TGTGCCAGCAGCCTCGACAGGGGGCGCGACGAGCAGTACTTC.

The chain combines TRBV9 with TRBJ1-4; 9 bases are shared with TRBD1. J gave up 7 bases and V 0 bases, and 4 bases lay outside the gene matches. The CDR3 length is 15 residues. Germline CDR1 and CDR2: SGDLS and YYNGEE. This CDR3 reads CASSVDGTGIEKLFF. The CDR3 bases are TGTGCCAGCAGCGTAGATGGGACAGGGATTGAAAAACTGTTTTTT. Complete variable domain (other parts from reference TRBV9 and TRBJ1-4): DSGVTQTPKHLITATGQRVTLRCSPRSGDLSVYWYQQSLDQGLQFLIQYYNGEERAKGNILERFSAQQFPDLHSELNLSSLELGDSALYFCASSVDGTGIEKLFFGSGTQLSVL.

V gene TRBV5-6 combines with J gene TRBJ2-2; 7 bases fit TRBD2. The CDR3 sequence is 15 residues long. With 4 bases clipped from V and 5 bases from J, the junction kept 8 bases outside the gene matches. CDR1 is SGHDT, CDR2 YYEEEE, per germline. CDR3 loop: CASSSSGRFTGELFF. For the CDR3, the DNA is TGTGCCAGCAGCAGTTCCGGGAGGTTTACCGGGGAGCTGTTTTTT.